These 18 T cell receptor beta chains originate from one sample sequenced in a study of Tregs in tolerant kidney transplant recipients. Libraries were prepared by immunoSEQ multiplex PCR; TCRdb keeps only in-frame clonotypes and omits some of them. Seen here are roughly 64,000 clones, around 87% observed once, and the top ten hold 3.8%. Recipients received nonmyeloablative bone marrow transplants from related graft donors, with transient mixed chimerism. Specimen: CD4+ T cells from blood (PBMCs), collected 6 months after the transplant. Receptor source: a human patient who received a combined kidney and bone marrow transplant. The T cells may come from the graft donor.

The chain carries TRBV4-3 and TRBJ1-2; 8 bases fit TRBD1. Germline CDR1 LGHNA, CDR2 YSLEER. The CDR3 runs to 14 residues. Germline trimming cut 0 bases from V and 8 bases from J; bases unmatched to any gene: 5. Written as DNA, the CDR3 is TGCGCCAGCAGCCAAGACAGGGGGCGAGGGGGCTACACCTTC. Translated, it gives CASSQDRGRGGYTF.

DNA of the CDR3: TGTGCCAGCAGCTTGCCGGCAAGCGGAGTCCATGAGCAGTTCTTC. Its translation: CASSLPASGVHEQFF. The chain is built from TRBV5-4 and TRBJ2-1, with D possibly matching TRBD2 (5 bases). CDR1 and CDR2 from the germline V gene are SGHNT and YYREEE (reference sequence). The germline V and J ends were trimmed by 1 base and 8 bases, with 16 bases remaining between them. This CDR3 contains 15 residues.

In the case of this clone: Within the sample, other DNA sequences also encode this same CDR3. The genes are TRBV7-9 and TRBJ1-3; the D gene is possibly TRBD1 (5 bases). V was pared by 5 bases and J by 0 bases, with 8 bases between. Looked up from germline, CDR1 is SEHNR and CDR2 is FQNEAQ (reference sequence). The CDR3 consists of 14 residues. The CDR3 nucleotides read TGTGCCAGCAGCCTTCAGGGCTCTGGAAACACCATATATTTT. Protein product: CASSLQGSGNTIYF. Variable domain in full (rest from reference TRBV7-9 and TRBJ1-3): DTGVSQNPRHKITKRGQNVTFRCDPISEHNRLYWYRQTLGQGPEFLTYFQNEAQLEKSRLLSDRFSAERPKGSFSTLEIQRTEQGDSAMYLCASSLQGSGNTIYFGEGSWLTVV.

The chain couples TRBV11-2 to TRBJ2-5; 8 bases line up with TRBD1. The CDR3 length is 13 residues. Germline trimming cut 3 bases from V and 6 bases from J; bases unmatched to any gene: 3. Germline V gene data show CDR1 as SGHAT and CDR2 as FQNNGV. The DNA for the CDR3 is TGTGCCAGCAGCTTGGACAGGGAACAGACCCAGTACTTC. This codes for CASSLDREQTQYF.

The V and J genes are TRBV18 and TRBJ2-5, with TRBD1 identical over 8 bases. The CDR3 has 14 amino acids. Germline values: CDR1 KGHSH, CDR2 LQKENI. With 5 bases clipped from V and 2 bases from J, the junction kept 4 bases outside the gene matches. The CDR3 DNA reads as TGTGCCAGCTCAGCCCACAGGGGGCAAGAGACCCAGTACTTC. Residues: CASSAHRGQETQYF.

The CDR3 DNA is TGTGCCTGGAGTGTAGTGGGGACAGGGGTCCTCACAGATACGCAGTATTTT. Protein: CAWSVVGTGVLTDTQYF. The chain recombines TRBV30 with TRBJ2-3, with TRBD1 identical over 10 bases. This CDR3 contains 17 residues. Unmatched junction bases numbered 8, after V lost 0 bases and J lost 2 bases. The germline CDR1 and CDR2 sequences are GTSNPN and SVGIG (reference sequence).

The chain is built from TRBV20-1 and TRBJ2-5; tentatively, D is TRBD1 (6 bases). The V end was cut by 5 bases, the J end by 5 bases, with 9 bases between. Germline loops: CDR1 DFQATT, CDR2 SNEGSKA (reference sequence). The CDR3 length is 11 residues. The CDR3 loop is CSAGGDETQYF. CDR3 bases: TGCAGTGCTGGGGGCGACGAGACCCAGTACTTC.

CDR3 nucleotides: TGTGCCAGCAGCTTATCAGGAGGGGAGACCCAGTACTTC. Encoded protein: CASSLSGGETQYF. The chain joins TRBV11-3 to TRBJ2-5; D perhaps matches TRBD2 (6 bases). Germline assignment: CDR1 SGHNT and CDR2 YENEEA. Trimming stripped 2 bases from V and 5 bases from J, with 9 bases between. The CDR3 is made up of 13 amino acids.

V usage is TRBV19 and J usage is TRBJ2-7; the match to TRBD2 covers 7 bases. Germline CDR1 LNHDA, CDR2 SQIVND (reference sequence). This CDR3 comprises 16 residues. The V segment lost 4 bases and the J segment 1 base; nucleotides outside the gene matches: 10. In nucleotides, the CDR3 is TGTGCCAGTAGTAGGGGGGGACCACAACAGTCCTACGAGCAGTACTTC. Its translation: CASSRGGPQQSYEQYF.

The chain employs TRBV7-3 and TRBJ2-1, with 13 bases lining up with TRBD2. Losses at the gene ends were 5 bases for V and 5 bases for J; bases not matched to a gene: 6. The CDR3 covers 16 residues. Germline CDR1 and CDR2: SGHTA and FQGTGA. Here the CDR3 DNA reads TGTGCCAGCAGCCACCAAGGACTAGCGGGGGACAATGAGCAGTTCTTC. This translates into CASSHQGLAGDNEQFF.

The chain joins TRBV5-4 to TRBJ1-1; maybe TRBD1 (5 bases). The CDR3 loop spans 13 amino acids. Trimming took 5 bases from V and 4 from J, leaving 12 bases between them. Germline-derived CDR1 and CDR2 are SGHNT and YYREEE (reference sequence). CDR3 nucleotide sequence: TGTGCCAGCAGGAGGGACTACGGCACTGAAGCTTTCTTT. Translation gives CASRRDYGTEAFF.

This clone was detected only a few times. The rearrangement joins TRBV30 to TRBJ2-2; 7 bases match TRBD1. Germline CDR1 and CDR2: GTSNPN and SVGIG (reference sequence). The CDR3 totals 13 residues. V shed 7 bases and J 6 bases; nucleotides not matched to a gene: 8. For the CDR3, the DNA is TGTGCCTTCGGACAGGACCTCGCCGGGGAGCTGTTTTTT. Translated: CAFGQDLAGELFF.

The chain couples TRBV7-2 to TRBJ1-1; D is possibly TRBD1 (5 bases). The CDR3 has 14 residues. The germline V and J ends were trimmed by 1 base and 5 bases, with 11 bases remaining between them. The germline CDR1 and CDR2 sequences are SGHTA and FQGNSA. The CDR3 loop reads CASSLEGADTEAFF. CDR3 coding DNA: TGTGCCAGCAGCTTAGAAGGGGCGGATACTGAAGCTTTCTTT.

The chain joins TRBV7-3 to TRBJ2-7, with 9 bases that match TRBD2. V lost 5 bases, J lost 4 bases, and 9 bases stayed unmatched. CDR3 length: 15 residues. Germline V gives CDR1 SGHTA, CDR2 FQGTGA. This chain's CDR3 is CASSVSGGGIYEQYF. In DNA form, the CDR3 reads TGTGCCAGCAGCGTTAGCGGGGGAGGAATATACGAGCAGTACTTC.

This clone was detected a few times. The rearrangement joins TRBV10-3 to TRBJ2-7, with D possibly matching TRBD1 (5 bases). The V end lost 0 bases, the J end lost 3 bases, and 12 bases lay between the germline ends. Per the germline V gene, CDR1 is ENHRY and CDR2 is SYGVKD. This CDR3 comprises 15 residues. CDR3 sequence (DNA): TGTGCCATCAGTGAGTCGGCCCCAGGGCTCTACGAGCAGTACTTC. Its translation is CAISESAPGLYEQYF.

This clone has a single count. V and J are TRBV7-9 and TRBJ2-7; 8 positions agree with TRBD1. CDR3 length equals 15 residues. Germline-derived CDR1 and CDR2 are SEHNR and FQNEAQ (reference sequence). Germline trimming cut 1 base from V and 3 bases from J; bases unmatched to any gene: 5. Here the CDR3 DNA reads TGTGCCAGCAGCTTAGGGCGGACAGGGTTCTACGAGCAGTACTTC. It codes for CASSLGRTGFYEQYF. The whole variable domain, filled in from reference TRBV7-9 and TRBJ2-7, reads DTGVSQNPRHKITKRGQNVTFRCDPISEHNRLYWYRQTLGQGPEFLTYFQNEAQLEKSRLLSDRFSAERPKGSFSTLEIQRTEQGDSAMYLCASSLGRTGFYEQYFGPGTRLTVT.

The V gene is TRBV7-9, the J gene TRBJ1-6; TRBD1 is a possible D gene (6 bases). Germline CDR1 SEHNR, CDR2 FQNEAQ (reference sequence). This CDR3 has 15 residues. V lost 5 bases to trimming and J lost 8 bases, with 16 bases between them. The CDR3 protein is CASSPGWAGDSPLHF. The CDR3 nucleotides are TGTGCCAGCAGCCCCGGTTGGGCAGGGGATTCACCCCTCCACTTT. The whole variable domain, filled in from reference TRBV7-9 and TRBJ1-6, reads DTGVSQNPRHKITKRGQNVTFRCDPISEHNRLYWYRQTLGQGPEFLTYFQNEAQLEKSRLLSDRFSAERPKGSFSTLEIQRTEQGDSAMYLCASSPGWAGDSPLHFGNGTRLTVT.

V usage is TRBV4-3 and J usage is TRBJ1-3; D is ambiguous. Germline CDR1 LGHNA, CDR2 YSLEER. The CDR3 loop spans 14 amino acids. V was pared by 1 base and J by 2 bases, with 6 bases between. This chain's CDR3 is CASSQVFTGNTIYF. The CDR3, as DNA: TGCGCCAGCAGCCAAGTGTTTACTGGAAACACCATATATTTT.